This T cell receptor (beta chain) was sequenced for a study of metastatic and nonmetastatic thyroid tumors. Overall study context: Repertoires from blood and tumor or nodule tissue of malignant and benign thyroid patients were compared.

The study's findings and limits: Within blood and tumor, benign nodules reportedly had significantly lower TCR beta diversity than malignant thyroid tumors did.

As originally analysed: Using the CDR3 differences seen across clinicopathological groups, the authors built a distant-metastasis classifier for papillary thyroid cancer, which was meant to discriminate distant-metastatic patients. TCRdb re-called the PCR reads with MiXCR. The V and J calls follow TCRdb's processing rather than the paper's. The table records about 27,000 clones, approximately 16% of them present only once. No treatment had been given to any patient before thyroid surgery. Only a few counts were recorded for this clone. Its specificity is unknown. The specimen sequenced was blood. The origin of this receptor is a male donor with papillary thyroid cancer or a benign thyroid nodule (not recorded which). Some clones in this sample may be carry-over from other donors' samples.

The chain's CDR3 is CASSDVGGCNEQFF. The CDR3 bases are TGCGCCAGCAGTGACGTGGGCGGGTGCAATGAGCAGTTCTTC. V usage is TRBV10-1 and J usage is TRBJ2-1, with a possible D match to TRBD2 (5 bases). The CDR3 loop spans 14 amino acids. Germline V gives CDR1 WNHNN, CDR2 SYGVQD (reference sequence). Trimming took off 3 bases at V and 6 bases at J, with 12 bases between the two ends.